What follows is one TCR beta chain and its context. Trimming removed 3 bases at V and 4 bases at J, with 10 bases between. The germline V gene has CDR1 SNHLY and CDR2 FYNNEI. The CDR3 covers 13 residues. This record belongs to a study of cytomegalovirus exposure and HLA in healthy donors. The PCR employed 60 Vbeta primers together with 13 Jbeta primers. Only in-frame clones appear in the TCRdb table, and some are missing; sequencing was by immunoSEQ multiplex PCR. This sample carries fewer than 130,000 clones, around 76% of them seen once, and the ten largest clones take 10% to 15%. The chain has TRBV2 and TRBJ2-7; the D gene is possibly TRBD1 (5 bases). The sequenced sample consisted of PBMCs. The clonotype originates from a man aged 25 to 45 in good health and CMV-seropositive. The CDR3 coding sequence is TGTGCCAGCAGTGACAGGGATGGGTACGAGCAGTACTTC. Its translation: CASSDRDGYEQYF.